The TCR beta chain under discussion was sequenced for a study of T cells in localized non-small cell lung cancer (dated by TCRdb to the early 2020s). The study in broad terms: The study analyzed T cell repertoires of roughly 220 early-stage NSCLC patients, comparing tumors and uninvolved tumor-adjacent lungs. The cohort was made up of approximately 250 treatment-naive NSCLC patients whose localized lung tumors had been resected. A mean age of about 66 years was recorded for the NSCLC patients, of whom 120 to 150 were male and 95 to 110 were female.

The immunoSEQ Assay was used to sequence TCR beta CDR3 regions from DNA. Per the source publication's procedure: To compute T cell density, TCR beta template counts were normalized to usable DNA, which was estimated by amplifying housekeeping genes. The preseqR package was used to estimate richness by extrapolating to 400,000 templates for PBMC samples and to 120,000 templates for tissue samples. Clonality was defined as one minus Pielou's evenness. Tissue-enriched TCRs were identified by differential abundance testing using productive amino-acid clonotypes, minimum total count 5 and alpha 0.1. The Jaccard Index and the Morisita Overlap Index were used to measure repertoire overlap between compartments. GLIPH clustered TCR beta CDR3s with public tetramer-defined viral CDR3s; viral motifs required at least three viral sequences plus V-gene enrichment. TCRdb took this table from immuneACCESS and kept in-frame rearrangements with V and J called. Such tables lack part of the clones; where checked against another copy, unresolved V genes explain under half of the gap, and the rest is unexplained. V and J calls and clone size are copied from that table; D and trimming were computed from the DNA. The table for this sample lists about 48,000 clones; 70% to 80% of them were counted only once. About a sixth of the sample is in the top ten clones.

Details on this clone: It has no known antigen specificity. The input lacks base qualities; no much larger clone sits a single base away.

Overall results and qualifications from the work: A median of roughly 60 of the top 100 tumor clones were detected in paired uninvolved adjacent lung, and 28 of these tumor clones were also found among the top 100 clones of the paired uninvolved adjacent lung. Because of the exploratory design, TCR variables were selected using unadjusted p-values without false-discovery rate correction. Multi-region tumor sequencing was not performed, so intratumor heterogeneity could not be excluded. Uninvolved tumor-adjacent lung showed the highest T cell clonality, higher than tumor, which suggests more focused antigenic responses in the uninvolved tumor-adjacent lung. Higher T cell density in blood was associated with longer overall survival, whereas higher clonality in adjacent lung was associated with shorter survival.

At diagnosis, peripheral blood, uninvolved tumor-adjacent lung and tumor were collected and were preserved as a mix of fresh-frozen and FFPE material. For TCR repertoire profiling, blood samples were analyzed in the form of peripheral blood mononuclear cells. Including the terminal cysteine and phenylalanine, the CDR3 comprises 14 residues. Only the CDR3 DNA is retained, 42 bases long and in frame from the first base. The junction shows trimming of 4 bases on V and 3 bases on J, plus 13 bases between the germline ends. CDR1 and CDR2 are drawn from the germline V gene: SGHRS, YFSETQ. The clonotype comes from a man aged 40 to 70 with stage I squamous cell lung carcinoma. Sample: peripheral blood, taken before any cancer treatment. The chain couples TRBV5-1 to TRBJ1-1; the D gene is perhaps TRBD1, from 6 matching bases. CDR3 region: CASSSGQFDTEAFF. Here is the DNA: TGCGCCAGCAGCAGCGGACAGTTTGACACTGAAGCTTTCTTT.